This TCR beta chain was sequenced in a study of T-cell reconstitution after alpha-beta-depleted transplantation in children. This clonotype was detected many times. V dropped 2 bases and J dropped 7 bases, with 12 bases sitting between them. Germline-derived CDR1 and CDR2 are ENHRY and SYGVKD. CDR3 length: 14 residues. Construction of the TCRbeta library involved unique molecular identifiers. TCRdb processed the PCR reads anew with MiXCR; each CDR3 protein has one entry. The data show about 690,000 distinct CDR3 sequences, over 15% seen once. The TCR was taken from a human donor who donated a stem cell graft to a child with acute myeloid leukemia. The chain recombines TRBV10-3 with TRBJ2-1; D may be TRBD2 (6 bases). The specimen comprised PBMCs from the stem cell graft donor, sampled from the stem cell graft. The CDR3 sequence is CAISEETSPNEQFF. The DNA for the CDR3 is TGTGCCATCAGTGAGGAGACTAGTCCGAATGAGCAGTTCTTC.